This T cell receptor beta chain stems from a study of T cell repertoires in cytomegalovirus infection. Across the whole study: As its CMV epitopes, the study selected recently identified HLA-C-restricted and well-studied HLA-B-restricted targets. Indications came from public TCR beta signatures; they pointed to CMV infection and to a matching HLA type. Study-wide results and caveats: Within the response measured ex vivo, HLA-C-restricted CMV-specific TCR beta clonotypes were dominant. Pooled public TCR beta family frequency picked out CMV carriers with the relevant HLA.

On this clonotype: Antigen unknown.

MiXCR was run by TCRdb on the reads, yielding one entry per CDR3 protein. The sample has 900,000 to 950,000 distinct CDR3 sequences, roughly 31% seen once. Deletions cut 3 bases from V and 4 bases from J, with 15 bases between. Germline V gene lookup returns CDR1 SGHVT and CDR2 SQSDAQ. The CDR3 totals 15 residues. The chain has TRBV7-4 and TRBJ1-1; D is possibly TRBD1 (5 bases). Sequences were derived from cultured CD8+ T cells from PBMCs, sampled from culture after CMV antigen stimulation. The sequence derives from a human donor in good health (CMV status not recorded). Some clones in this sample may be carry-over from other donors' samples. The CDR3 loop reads CASSLGPPKATEAFF. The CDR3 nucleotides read TGTGCCAGCAGCTTGGGACCTCCGAAGGCCACTGAAGCTTTCTTT.